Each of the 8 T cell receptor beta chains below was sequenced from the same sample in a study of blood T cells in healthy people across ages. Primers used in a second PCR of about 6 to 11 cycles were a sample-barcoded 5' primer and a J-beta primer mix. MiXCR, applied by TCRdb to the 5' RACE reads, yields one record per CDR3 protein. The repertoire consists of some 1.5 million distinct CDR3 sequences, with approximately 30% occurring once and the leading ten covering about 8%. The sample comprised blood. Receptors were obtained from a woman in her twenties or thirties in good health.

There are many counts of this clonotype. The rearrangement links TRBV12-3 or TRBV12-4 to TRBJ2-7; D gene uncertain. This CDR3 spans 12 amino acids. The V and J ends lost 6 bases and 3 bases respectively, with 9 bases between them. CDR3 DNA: TGTGCCAGCAGCTTTGGCTTCTACGAGCAGTACTTC. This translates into CASSFGFYEQYF.

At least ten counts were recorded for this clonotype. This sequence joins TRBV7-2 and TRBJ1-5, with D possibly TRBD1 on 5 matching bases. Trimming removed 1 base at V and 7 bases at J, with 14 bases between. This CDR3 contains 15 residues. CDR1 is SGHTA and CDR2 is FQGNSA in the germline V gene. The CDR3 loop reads CASSLGSGSGQPQHF. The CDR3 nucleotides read TGTGCCAGCAGCTTAGGATCAGGGTCCGGACAGCCCCAGCATTTT.

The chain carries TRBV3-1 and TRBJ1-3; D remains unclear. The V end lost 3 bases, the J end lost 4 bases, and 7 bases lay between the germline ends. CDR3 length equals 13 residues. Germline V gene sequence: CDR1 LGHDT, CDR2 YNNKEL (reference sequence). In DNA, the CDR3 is TGTGCCAGCAGCCACCGAGTAGGAAACACCATATATTTT. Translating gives CASSHRVGNTIYF.

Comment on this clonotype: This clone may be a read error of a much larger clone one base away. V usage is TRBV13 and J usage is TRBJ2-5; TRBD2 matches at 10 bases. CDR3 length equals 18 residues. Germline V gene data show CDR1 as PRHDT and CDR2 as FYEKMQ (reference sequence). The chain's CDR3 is CTSSPLPLAGELQETQYF. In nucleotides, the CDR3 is TGTACCAGCAGCCCCCTCCCGCTAGCGGGGGAGCTCCAAGAGACCCAGTACTTC.

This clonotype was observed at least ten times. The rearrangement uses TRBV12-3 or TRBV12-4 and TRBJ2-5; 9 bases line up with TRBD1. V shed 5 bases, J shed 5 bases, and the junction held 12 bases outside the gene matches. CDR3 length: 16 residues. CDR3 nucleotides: TGTGCCAGCAGTCCCGGGACAGGGAAGGTTGGGGAGACCCAGTACTTC. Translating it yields CASSPGTGKVGETQYF.

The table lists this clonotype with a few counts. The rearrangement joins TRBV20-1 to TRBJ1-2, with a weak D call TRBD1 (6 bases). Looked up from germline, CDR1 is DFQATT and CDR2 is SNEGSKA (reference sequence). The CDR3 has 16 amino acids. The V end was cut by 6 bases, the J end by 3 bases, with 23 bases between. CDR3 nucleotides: TGCAGTGCCCCCACACAAAGGGGGGTACCTTACTATGGCTACACCTTC. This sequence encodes CSAPTQRGVPYYGYTF.

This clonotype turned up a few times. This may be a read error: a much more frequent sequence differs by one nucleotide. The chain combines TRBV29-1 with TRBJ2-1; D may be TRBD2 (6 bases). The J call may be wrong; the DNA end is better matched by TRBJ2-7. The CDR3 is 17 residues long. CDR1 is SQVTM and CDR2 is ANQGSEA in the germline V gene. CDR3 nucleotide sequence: TGCAGCGTGCGGGGCTCTGCGGCGGGGAAATCCTACAATGAGCAGTACTTC. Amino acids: CSVRGSAAGKSYNEQYF.

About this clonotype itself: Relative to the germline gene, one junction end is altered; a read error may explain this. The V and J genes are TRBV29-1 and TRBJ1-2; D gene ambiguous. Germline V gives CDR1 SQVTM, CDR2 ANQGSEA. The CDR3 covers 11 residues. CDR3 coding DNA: TGCAGCGGAAGGTTCCCCAGTGGCCTCATCTTC. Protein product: CSGRFPSGLIF.